Reported below is one TCR beta chain. The sample belongs to a study of blood T cell repertoires in COVID-19. Overall study: COVID-19 samples collected from the United States, Italy and Spain covered acute and convalescent phases.

Repertoires were generated with immunoSEQ multiplex PCR, while TCRdb's copy carries only in-frame clones and drops some. The sample lists fewer than 250,000 clones, around 82% occurring once. The source of this sequence is a woman in her 70s with acute or convalescent COVID-19. The sequencing input was peripheral blood.

The CDR3 here is CASSPDTGSTGNTIYF. The CDR3 region has the DNA TGTGCCAGCTCACCGGATACAGGATCCACTGGAAACACCATATATTTT. The rearrangement joins TRBV18 to TRBJ1-3; perhaps TRBD1 as D (5 bases). Deletions cut 3 bases from V and 2 bases from J, with 14 bases between. This CDR3 has 16 amino acids. Germline-derived CDR1 and CDR2 are KGHSH and LQKENI.